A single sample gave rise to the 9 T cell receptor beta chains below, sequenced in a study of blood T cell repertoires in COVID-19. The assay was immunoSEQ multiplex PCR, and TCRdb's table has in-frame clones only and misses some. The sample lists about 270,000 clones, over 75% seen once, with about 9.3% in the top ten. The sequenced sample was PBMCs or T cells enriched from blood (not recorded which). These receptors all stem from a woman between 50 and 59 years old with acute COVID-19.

In DNA form, the CDR3 reads TGTGCCAGCAGTTACTCGCAGGGCACTGAAGCTTTCTTT. It is translated as CASSYSQGTEAFF. The chain couples TRBV6-5 to TRBJ1-1, with D perhaps matching TRBD1 (5 bases). Trimming stripped 0 bases from V and 4 bases from J, with 6 bases between. The germline gives CDR1 MNHEY, CDR2 SVGAGI. CDR3 size: 13 residues.

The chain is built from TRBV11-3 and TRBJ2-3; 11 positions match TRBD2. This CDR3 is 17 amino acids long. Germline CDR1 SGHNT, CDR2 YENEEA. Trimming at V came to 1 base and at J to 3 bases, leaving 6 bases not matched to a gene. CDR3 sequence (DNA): TGTGCCAGCAGCTTAGCCCTAGCGGGGGGCATGACAGATACGCAGTATTTT. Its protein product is CASSLALAGGMTDTQYF.

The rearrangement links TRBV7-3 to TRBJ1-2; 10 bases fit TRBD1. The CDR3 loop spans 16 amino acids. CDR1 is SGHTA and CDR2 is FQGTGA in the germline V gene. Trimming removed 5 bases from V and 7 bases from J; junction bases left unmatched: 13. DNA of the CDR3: TGTGCCAGCAGCCCAACCGGGACAGGGGATGTTGCTGGCTACACCTTC. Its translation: CASSPTGTGDVAGYTF. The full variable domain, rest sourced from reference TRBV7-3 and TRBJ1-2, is GAGVSQTPSNKVTEKGKYVELRCDPISGHTALYWYRQSLGQGPEFLIYFQGTGAADDSGLPNDRFFAVRPEGSVSTLKIQRTERGDSAVYLCASSPTGTGDVAGYTFGSGTRLTVV.

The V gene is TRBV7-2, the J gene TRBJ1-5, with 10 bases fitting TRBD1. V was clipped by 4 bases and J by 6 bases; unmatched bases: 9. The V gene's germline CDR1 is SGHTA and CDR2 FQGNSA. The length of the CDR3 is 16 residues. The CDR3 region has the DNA TGTGCCAGCAGCTCCGCGACAGGGGGCGCGGGTCAGCCCCAGCATTTT. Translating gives CASSSATGGAGQPQHF.

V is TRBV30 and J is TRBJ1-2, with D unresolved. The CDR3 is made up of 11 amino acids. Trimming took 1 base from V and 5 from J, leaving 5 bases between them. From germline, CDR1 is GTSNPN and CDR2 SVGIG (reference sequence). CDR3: CAWSGAYGYTF. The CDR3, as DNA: TGTGCCTGGAGTGGAGCGTATGGCTACACCTTC.

In DNA, the CDR3 is TGTGCCAGCAGCCCCTCGACTAGCGGGGGGCCCCGGCCCTTCCAAGAGACCCAGTACTTC. It yields the protein CASSPSTSGGPRPFQETQYF. The rearrangement uses TRBV11-3 and TRBJ2-5; 13 bases are a match to TRBD2. The CDR3 is 20 residues long. The V segment lost 5 bases and the J segment 1 base; nucleotides outside the gene matches: 16. Germline CDR1 and CDR2: SGHNT and YENEEA.

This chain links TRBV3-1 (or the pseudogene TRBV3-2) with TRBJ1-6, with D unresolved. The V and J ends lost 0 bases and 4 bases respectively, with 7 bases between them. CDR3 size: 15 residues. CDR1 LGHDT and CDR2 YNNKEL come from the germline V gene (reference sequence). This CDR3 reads CASSQDPGYNSPLHF. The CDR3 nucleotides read TGTGCCAGCAGCCAAGATCCGGGTTATAATTCACCCCTCCACTTT.

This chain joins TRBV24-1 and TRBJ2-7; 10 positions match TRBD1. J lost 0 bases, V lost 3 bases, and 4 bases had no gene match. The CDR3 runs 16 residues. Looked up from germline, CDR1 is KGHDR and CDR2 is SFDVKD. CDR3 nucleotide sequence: TGTGCCACCAGTGATCCGACAGGGGGCCTCTCCTACGAGCAGTACTTC. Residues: CATSDPTGGLSYEQYF.

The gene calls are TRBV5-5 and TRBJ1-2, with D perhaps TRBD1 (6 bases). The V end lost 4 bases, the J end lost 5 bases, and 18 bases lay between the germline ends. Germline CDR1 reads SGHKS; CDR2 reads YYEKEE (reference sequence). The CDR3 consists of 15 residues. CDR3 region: CASSRFQGLSYGYTF. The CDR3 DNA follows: TGTGCCAGCAGCCGGTTTCAGGGGCTTTCGTATGGCTACACCTTC.